The clone carrying this T cell receptor (beta chain) was detected only once. This sample is part of a study of blood T cell repertoires in COVID-19. Profiled with immunoSEQ multiplex PCR; TCRdb holds only in-frame clones, not every one. The sample includes about 400,000 clones, 88% seen only once; the top ten take around 2.1%. The CDR3 contains 17 residues. Germline values: CDR1 WSHSY, CDR2 SAAADI. J lost 3 bases, V lost 6 bases, and 9 bases had no gene match. The clonotype originates from a woman in her thirties or forties with acute COVID-19. The chain is built from TRBV10-2 and TRBJ2-3; TRBD2 agrees at 13 bases. The sample taken for sequencing was PBMCs or T cells enriched from blood (not recorded which). This CDR3 reads CASRLAGGPGLTDTQYF. The CDR3 DNA follows: TGCGCCAGCAGACTAGCGGGGGGGCCGGGGTTGACAGATACGCAGTATTTT.